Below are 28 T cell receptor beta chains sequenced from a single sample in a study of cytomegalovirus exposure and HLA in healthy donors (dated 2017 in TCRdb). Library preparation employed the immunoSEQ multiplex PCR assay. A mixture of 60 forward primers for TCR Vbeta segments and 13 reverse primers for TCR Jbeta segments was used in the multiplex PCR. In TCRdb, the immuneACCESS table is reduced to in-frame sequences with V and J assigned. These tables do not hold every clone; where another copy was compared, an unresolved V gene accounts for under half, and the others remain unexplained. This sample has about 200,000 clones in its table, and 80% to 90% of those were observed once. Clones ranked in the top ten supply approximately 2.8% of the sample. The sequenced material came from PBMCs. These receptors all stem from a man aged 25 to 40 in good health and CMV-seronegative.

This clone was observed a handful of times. The CDR3 coding sequence is TGTGCCACCAGGACAGGCGCTGCCTACGAGCAGTACTTC. This translates into CATRTGAAYEQYF. The rearrangement uses TRBV27 and TRBJ2-7; 7 bases fit TRBD1. Trimming took 10 bases from V and 2 from J; bases not matched to a gene: 8. The CDR3 contains 13 residues. Germline V gene sequence: CDR1 MNHEY, CDR2 SMNVEV (reference sequence).

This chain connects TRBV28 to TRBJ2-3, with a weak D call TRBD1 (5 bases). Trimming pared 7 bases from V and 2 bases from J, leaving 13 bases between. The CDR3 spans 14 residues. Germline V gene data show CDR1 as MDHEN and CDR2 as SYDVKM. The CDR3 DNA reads TGTGCCAGCAACTTTGGCAGGGTCACAGATACGCAGTATTTT. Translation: CASNFGRVTDTQYF.

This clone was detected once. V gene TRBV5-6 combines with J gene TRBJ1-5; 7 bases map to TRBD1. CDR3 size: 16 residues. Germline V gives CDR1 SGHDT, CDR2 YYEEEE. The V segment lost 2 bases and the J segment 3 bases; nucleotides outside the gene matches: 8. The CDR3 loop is CASSFGSGQNNQPQHF. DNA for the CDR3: TGTGCCAGCAGCTTTGGTTCGGGACAGAACAATCAGCCCCAGCATTTT.

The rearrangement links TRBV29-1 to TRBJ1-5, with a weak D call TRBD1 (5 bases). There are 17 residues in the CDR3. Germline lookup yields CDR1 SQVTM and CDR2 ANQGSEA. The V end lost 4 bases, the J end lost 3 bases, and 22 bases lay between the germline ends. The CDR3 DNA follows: TGCAGCGTTGGGTGTAAATATGTTGCAGGGTTCAATCAGCCCCAGCATTTT. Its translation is CSVGCKYVAGFNQPQHF.

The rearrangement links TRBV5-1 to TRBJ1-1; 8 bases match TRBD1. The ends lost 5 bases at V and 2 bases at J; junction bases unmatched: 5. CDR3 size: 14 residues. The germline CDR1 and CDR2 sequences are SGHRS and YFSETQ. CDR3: CASSQGASNTEAFF. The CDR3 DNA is TGCGCCAGCAGTCAGGGGGCGTCAAACACTGAAGCTTTCTTT.

In DNA form, the CDR3 reads TGTGCCAGCAGTCATCCAAATGGGGGGGCCTATGGCTACACCTTC. It translates to CASSHPNGGAYGYTF. The V and J genes are TRBV9 and TRBJ1-2, with D possibly being TRBD1 (6 bases). V lost 5 bases and J 4 bases, leaving 18 bases between the germline ends. Per the germline V gene, CDR1 is SGDLS and CDR2 is YYNGEE. CDR3 size: 15 residues.

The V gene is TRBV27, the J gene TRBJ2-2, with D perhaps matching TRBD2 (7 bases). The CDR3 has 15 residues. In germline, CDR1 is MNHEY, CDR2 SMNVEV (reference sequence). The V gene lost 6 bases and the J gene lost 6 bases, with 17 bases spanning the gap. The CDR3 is CASRPRKGGAGELFF. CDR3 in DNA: TGTGCCAGCAGACCCCGTAAAGGGGGGGCCGGGGAGCTGTTTTTT.

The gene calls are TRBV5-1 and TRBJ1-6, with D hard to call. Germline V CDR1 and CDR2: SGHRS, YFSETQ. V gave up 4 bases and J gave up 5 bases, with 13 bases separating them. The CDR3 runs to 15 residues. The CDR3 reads CASSTGLTNNSPLHF. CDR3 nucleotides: TGCGCCAGCAGCACTGGACTGACAAATAATTCACCCCTCCACTTT. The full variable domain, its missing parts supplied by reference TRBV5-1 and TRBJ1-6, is KAGVTQTPRYLIKTRGQQVTLSCSPISGHRSVSWYQQTPGQGLQFLFEYFSETQRNKGNFPGRFSGRQFSNSRSEMNVSTLELGDSALYLCASSTGLTNNSPLHFGNGTRLTVT.

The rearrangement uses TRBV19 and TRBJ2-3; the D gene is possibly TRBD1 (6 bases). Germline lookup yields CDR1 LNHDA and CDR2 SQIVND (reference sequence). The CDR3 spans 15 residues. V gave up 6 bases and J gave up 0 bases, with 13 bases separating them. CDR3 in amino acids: CASRWGQTSTDTQYF. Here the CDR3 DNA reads TGTGCCAGTAGATGGGGGCAGACGAGCACAGATACGCAGTATTTT.

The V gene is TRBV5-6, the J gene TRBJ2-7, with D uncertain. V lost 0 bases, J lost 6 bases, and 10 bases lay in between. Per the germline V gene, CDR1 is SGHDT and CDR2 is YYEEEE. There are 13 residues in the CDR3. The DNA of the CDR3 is TGTGCCAGCAGCTTGGCAGCGACCTCCGAGCAGTACTTC. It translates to CASSLAATSEQYF.

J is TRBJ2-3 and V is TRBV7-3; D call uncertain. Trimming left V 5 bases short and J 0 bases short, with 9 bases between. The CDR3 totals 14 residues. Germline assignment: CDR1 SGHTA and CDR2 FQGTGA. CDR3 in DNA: TGTGCCAGCAGCACGAGGCGGAGCACAGATACGCAGTATTTT. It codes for CASSTRRSTDTQYF.

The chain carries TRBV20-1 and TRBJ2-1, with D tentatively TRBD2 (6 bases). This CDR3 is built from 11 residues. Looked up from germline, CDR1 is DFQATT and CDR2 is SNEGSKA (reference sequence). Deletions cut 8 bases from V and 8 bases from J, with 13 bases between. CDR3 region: CSPQEGHEQFF. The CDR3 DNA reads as TGCAGTCCGCAGGAGGGGCATGAGCAGTTCTTC.

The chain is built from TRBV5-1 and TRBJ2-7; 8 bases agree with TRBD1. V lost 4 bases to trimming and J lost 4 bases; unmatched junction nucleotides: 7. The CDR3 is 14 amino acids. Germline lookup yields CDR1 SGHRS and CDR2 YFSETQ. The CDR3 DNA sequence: TGCGCCAGCAGCCCGGGACAGGCCCGTTACGAGCAGTACTTC. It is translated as CASSPGQARYEQYF.

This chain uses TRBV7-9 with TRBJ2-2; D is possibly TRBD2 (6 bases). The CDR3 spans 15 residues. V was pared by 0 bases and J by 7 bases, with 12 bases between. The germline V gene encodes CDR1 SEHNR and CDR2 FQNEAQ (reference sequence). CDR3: CASSLARVAVGELFF. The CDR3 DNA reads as TGTGCCAGCAGCTTAGCGCGAGTAGCGGTCGGGGAGCTGTTTTTT.

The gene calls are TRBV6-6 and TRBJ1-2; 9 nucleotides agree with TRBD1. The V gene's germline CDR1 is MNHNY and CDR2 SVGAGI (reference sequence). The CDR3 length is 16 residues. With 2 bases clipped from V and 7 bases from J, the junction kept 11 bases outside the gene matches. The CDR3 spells CASSYMPGQGRSGYTF. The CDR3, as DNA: TGTGCCAGCAGTTACATGCCGGGACAGGGACGTTCTGGCTACACCTTC.

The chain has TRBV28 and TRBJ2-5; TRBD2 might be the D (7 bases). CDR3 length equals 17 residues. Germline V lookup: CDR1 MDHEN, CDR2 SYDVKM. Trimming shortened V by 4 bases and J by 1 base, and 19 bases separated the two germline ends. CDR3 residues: CASSSDRGGLAQETQYF. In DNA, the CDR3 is TGTGCCAGCAGTTCCGACCGCGGGGGCCTCGCCCAAGAGACCCAGTACTTC.

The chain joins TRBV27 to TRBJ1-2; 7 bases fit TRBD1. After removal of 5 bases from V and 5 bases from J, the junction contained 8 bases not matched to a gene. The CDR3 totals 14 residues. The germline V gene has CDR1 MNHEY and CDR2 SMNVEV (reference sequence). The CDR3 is CASSPLGGPYGYTF. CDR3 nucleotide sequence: TGTGCCAGCAGTCCACTAGGGGGCCCTTATGGCTACACCTTC.

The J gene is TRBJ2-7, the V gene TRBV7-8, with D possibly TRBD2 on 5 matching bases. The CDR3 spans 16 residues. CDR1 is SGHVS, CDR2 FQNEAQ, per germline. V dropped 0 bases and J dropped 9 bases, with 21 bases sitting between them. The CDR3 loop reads CASSLATGGGMRLQYF. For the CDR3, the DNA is TGTGCCAGCAGCTTAGCAACGGGCGGAGGTATGCGATTGCAGTACTTC.

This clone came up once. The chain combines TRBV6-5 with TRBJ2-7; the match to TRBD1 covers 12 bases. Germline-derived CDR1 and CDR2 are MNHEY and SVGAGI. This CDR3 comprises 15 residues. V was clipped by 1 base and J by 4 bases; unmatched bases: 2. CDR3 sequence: CASSYWGQGAYEQYF. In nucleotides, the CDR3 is TGTGCCAGCAGTTACTGGGGACAGGGGGCTTACGAGCAGTACTTC.

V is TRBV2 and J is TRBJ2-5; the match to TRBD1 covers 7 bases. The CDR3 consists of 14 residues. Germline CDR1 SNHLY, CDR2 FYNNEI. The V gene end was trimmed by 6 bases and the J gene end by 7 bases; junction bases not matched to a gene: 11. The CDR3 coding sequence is TGTGCCAGCAGCGACACAGGGGCTTGGGGGACCCAGTACTTC. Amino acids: CASSDTGAWGTQYF.

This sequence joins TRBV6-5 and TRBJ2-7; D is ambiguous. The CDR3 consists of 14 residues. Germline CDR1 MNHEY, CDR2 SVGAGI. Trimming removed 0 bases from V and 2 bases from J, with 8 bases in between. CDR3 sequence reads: CASSYSSGTYEQYF. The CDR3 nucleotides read TGTGCCAGCAGTTACTCATCAGGAACCTACGAGCAGTACTTC.

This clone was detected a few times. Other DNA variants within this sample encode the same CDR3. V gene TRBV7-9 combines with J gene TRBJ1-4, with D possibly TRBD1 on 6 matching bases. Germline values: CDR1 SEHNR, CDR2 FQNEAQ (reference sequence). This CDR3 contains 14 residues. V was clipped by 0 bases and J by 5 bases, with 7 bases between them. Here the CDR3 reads CASSLAGANEKLFF. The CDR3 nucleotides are TGTGCCAGCAGCTTAGCGGGGGCGAATGAAAAACTGTTTTTT.

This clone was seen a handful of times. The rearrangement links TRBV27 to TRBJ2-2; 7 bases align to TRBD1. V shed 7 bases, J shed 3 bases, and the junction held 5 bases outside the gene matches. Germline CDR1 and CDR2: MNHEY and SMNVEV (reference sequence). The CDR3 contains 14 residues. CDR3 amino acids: CASNLQGYTGELFF. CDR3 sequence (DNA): TGTGCCAGCAATCTACAGGGGTACACCGGGGAGCTGTTTTTT.

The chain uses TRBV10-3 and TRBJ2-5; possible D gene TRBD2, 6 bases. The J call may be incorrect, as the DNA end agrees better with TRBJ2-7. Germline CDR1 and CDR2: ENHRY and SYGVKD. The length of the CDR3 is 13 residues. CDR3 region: CAISPPSGVEQYF. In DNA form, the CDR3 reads TGTGCCATCAGTCCCCCCTCGGGGGTCGAGCAGTACTTC.

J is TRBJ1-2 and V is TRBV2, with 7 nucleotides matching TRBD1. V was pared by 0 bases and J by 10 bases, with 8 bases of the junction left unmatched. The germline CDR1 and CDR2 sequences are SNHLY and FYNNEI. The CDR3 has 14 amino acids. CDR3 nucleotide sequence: TGTGCCAGCAGTGAAGCCGGACAGGAGGAACTCTACACCTTC. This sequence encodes CASSEAGQEELYTF.

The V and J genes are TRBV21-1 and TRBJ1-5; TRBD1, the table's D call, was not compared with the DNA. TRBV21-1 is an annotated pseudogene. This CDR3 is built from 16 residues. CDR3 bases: TGTGCCAGCAGAAACGGGACAGTCTATAGCAATCAGCCCCAGCATTTT. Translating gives CASRNGTVYSNQPQHF.

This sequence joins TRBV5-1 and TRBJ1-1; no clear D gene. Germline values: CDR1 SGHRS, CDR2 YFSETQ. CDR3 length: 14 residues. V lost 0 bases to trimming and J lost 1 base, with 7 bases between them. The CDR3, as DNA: TGCGCCAGCAGCTTGGACAGCAGGAACACTGAAGCTTTCTTT. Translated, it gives CASSLDSRNTEAFF.

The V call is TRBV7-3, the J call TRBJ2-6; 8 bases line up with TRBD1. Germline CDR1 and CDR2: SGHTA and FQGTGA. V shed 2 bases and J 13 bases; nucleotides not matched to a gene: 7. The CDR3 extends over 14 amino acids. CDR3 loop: CASSLGGQGRVLTF. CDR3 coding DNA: TGTGCCAGCAGCTTAGGCGGACAGGGAAGGGTCCTGACTTTC.